This T cell receptor beta chain was sequenced for a study of T-cell memory formation after mild COVID-19. TCRdb reprocessed the 5' RACE reads with MiXCR, giving one entry per CDR3 protein. The repertoire has 360,000 or so distinct CDR3 sequences, over 25% of them found once; the top ten carry 13%. V lost 8 bases and J 0 bases, leaving 11 bases between the germline ends. This CDR3 spans 13 amino acids. The source of this sequence is an adult woman who had mild COVID-19 (a few samples of this study predate the infection). Cell type and time point are not known. The sequenced sample consisted of PBMCs or a T cell subset sorted from them (not recorded which). V gene TRBV12-3 or TRBV12-4 combines with J gene TRBJ2-7, with TRBD2 as a possible D gene (7 bases). CDR3 region: CASGRGASYEQYF. The CDR3 DNA is TGTGCCAGCGGACGGGGGGCCTCCTACGAGCAGTACTTC.